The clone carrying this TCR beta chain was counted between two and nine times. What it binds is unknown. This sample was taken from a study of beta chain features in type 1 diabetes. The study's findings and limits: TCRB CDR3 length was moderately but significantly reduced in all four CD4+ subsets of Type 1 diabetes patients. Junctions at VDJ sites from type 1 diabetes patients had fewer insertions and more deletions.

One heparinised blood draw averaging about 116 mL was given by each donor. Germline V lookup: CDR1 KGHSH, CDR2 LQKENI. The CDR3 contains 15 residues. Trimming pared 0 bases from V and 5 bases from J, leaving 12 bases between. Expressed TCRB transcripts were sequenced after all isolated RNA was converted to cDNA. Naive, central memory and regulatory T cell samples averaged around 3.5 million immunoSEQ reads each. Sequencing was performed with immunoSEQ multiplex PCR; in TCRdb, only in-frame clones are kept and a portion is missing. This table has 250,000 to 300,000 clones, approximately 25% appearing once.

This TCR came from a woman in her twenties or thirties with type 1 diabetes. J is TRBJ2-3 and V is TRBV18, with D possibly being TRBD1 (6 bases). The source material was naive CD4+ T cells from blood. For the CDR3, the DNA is TGTGCCAGCTCACCACCGGCCAGGGGTGGAGATACGCAGTATTTT. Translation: CASSPPARGGDTQYF. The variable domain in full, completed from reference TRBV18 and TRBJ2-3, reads NAGVMQNPRHLVRRRGQEARLRCSPMKGHSHVYWYRQLPEEGLKFMVYLQKENIIDESGMPKERFSAEFPKEGPSILRIQQVVRGDSAAYFCASSPPARGGDTQYFGPGTRLTVL.